Listed below are T cell receptor beta chains from one sample, sequenced in a study of cytomegalovirus exposure and HLA in healthy donors. Assay used: immunoSEQ multiplex PCR; TCRdb lists only in-frame clones, some missing. This table holds roughly 250,000 clones, approximately 83% found once. The sample consisted of PBMCs. These receptors came from a woman aged 30 to 39 in good health and CMV-seropositive. The CDR3 runs from the conserved cysteine through the conserved F or W. The D gene is left open where the match is weak. Size is omitted from some rows. Given values are once, few, many or a class for expanded clones.

clone_size | j_call | d_call | v_call | cdr3_aa | cdr3_nt
once | TRBJ1-4 | . | TRBV5-6 | CASSFSTQQTVLKNEKLFF | TGTGCCAGCAGCTTCTCTACGCAACAGACAGTCCTAAAAAATGAAAAACTGTTTTTT
. | TRBJ1-1 | . | TRBV2 | CASKKSRGGFWGTEAFF | TGTGCCAGCAAGAAGTCTCGGGGGGGTTTTTGGGGCACTGAAGCTTTCTTT
once | TRBJ1-2 | TRBD1 | TRBV5-1 | CASSLGDRDYGYTF | TGCGCCAGCAGCTTGGGGGACAGAGACTATGGCTACACCTTC
. | TRBJ2-1 | . | TRBV14 | CASSRLGGSYNEQFF | TGTGCCAGCAGCCGACTTGGGGGGAGTTACAATGAGCAGTTCTTC
. | TRBJ1-2 | TRBD1 | TRBV5-1 | CASSPRFGTGDNYGYTF | TGCGCCAGCAGCCCACGCTTCGGGACAGGGGATAACTATGGCTACACCTTC
. | TRBJ2-5 | . | TRBV25-1 | CASSDSGETQYF | TGTGCCAGCAGTGACTCAGGCGAGACCCAGTACTTC
. | TRBJ2-7 | . | TRBV27 | CASSFLLDYEQYF | TGTGCCAGCAGTTTCCTCCTAGATTACGAGCAGTACTTC
. | TRBJ2-1 | TRBD1 | TRBV5-1 | CASSPRTGGFDEQFF | TGCGCCAGCAGCCCTCGGACAGGGGGCTTCGATGAGCAGTTCTTC
once | TRBJ1-4 | TRBD1 | TRBV29-1 | CSVEGQGSGKLFF | TGCAGTGTTGAGGGACAGGGTAGTGGAAAACTGTTTTTT
once | TRBJ2-7 | TRBD1 | TRBV10-3 | CAISEDRGQGEQYF | TGTGCCATCAGTGAGGACAGGGGCCAGGGAGAGCAGTACTTC
. | TRBJ1-5 | TRBD1 | TRBV5-1 | CASSLGDSSFPSNQPQHF | TGCGCCAGCAGCTTGGGGGACAGCAGTTTTCCTAGCAATCAGCCCCAGCATTTT
. | TRBJ1-5 | TRBD1 | TRBV7-6 | CASSLGGQGGNQPQHF | TGTGCCAGCAGCTTAGGTGGACAGGGCGGCAATCAGCCCCAGCATTTT
. | TRBJ2-5 | . | TRBV5-1 | CASSLGGGEQETQYF | TGCGCCAGCAGCTTGGGGGGAGGAGAACAAGAGACCCAGTACTTC
. | TRBJ2-7 | . | TRBV4-1 | CASSSGTLSSYEQYF | TGCGCCAGCAGCTCCGGGACACTGAGCTCCTACGAGCAGTACTTC
. | TRBJ2-7 | TRBD1 | TRBV30 | CAWSIQGLSYEQYF | TGTGCCTGGAGTATACAGGGGTTGTCCTACGAGCAGTACTTC
. | TRBJ2-7 | . | TRBV6-5 | CASSYSRAYEQYF | TGTGCCAGCAGTTACAGCCGGGCCTACGAGCAGTACTTC
. | TRBJ2-5 | TRBD2 | TRBV4-1 | CASSLSPGGRPQETQYF | TGCGCCAGCAGCCTCTCGCCGGGGGGGCGCCCCCAAGAGACCCAGTACTTC
. | TRBJ1-4 | TRBD1 | TRBV15 | CATSVDRATNEKLFF | TGTGCCACCAGCGTAGACAGGGCAACTAATGAAAAACTGTTTTTT
once | TRBJ1-4 | . | TRBV5-1 | CASSFQGAEKLFF | TGCGCCAGCAGCTTTCAGGGCGCTGAAAAACTGTTTTTT
. | TRBJ2-7 | . | TRBV11-3 | CASSLDSGVTYEQYF | TGTGCCAGCAGCTTAGATTCAGGGGTGACGTACGAGCAGTACTTC
. | TRBJ2-7 | . | TRBV27 | CASSQWRADLEQYF | TGTGCCAGCAGTCAGTGGAGGGCAGACCTAGAGCAGTACTTC
. | TRBJ1-1 | . | TRBV11-2 | CASSFVETEAFF | TGTGCCAGCAGCTTCGTAGAGACTGAAGCTTTCTTT
. | TRBJ2-1 | . | TRBV7-3 | CASSLPGLLEEQFF | TGTGCCAGCAGCTTACCCGGACTTCTTGAAGAGCAGTTCTTC
. | TRBJ1-5 | . | TRBV5-1 | CASSLGVNQPQHF | TGCGCCAGCAGCTTGGGTGTAAATCAGCCCCAGCATTTT
. | TRBJ1-5 | TRBD1 | TRBV6-5 | CASRTGNQPQHF | TGTGCCAGCAGGACAGGGAATCAGCCCCAGCATTTT
. | TRBJ2-1 | TRBD2 | TRBV5-8 | CASSLVTSGHYNEQFF | TGTGCCAGCAGCTTGGTGACTAGCGGGCATTACAATGAGCAGTTCTTC